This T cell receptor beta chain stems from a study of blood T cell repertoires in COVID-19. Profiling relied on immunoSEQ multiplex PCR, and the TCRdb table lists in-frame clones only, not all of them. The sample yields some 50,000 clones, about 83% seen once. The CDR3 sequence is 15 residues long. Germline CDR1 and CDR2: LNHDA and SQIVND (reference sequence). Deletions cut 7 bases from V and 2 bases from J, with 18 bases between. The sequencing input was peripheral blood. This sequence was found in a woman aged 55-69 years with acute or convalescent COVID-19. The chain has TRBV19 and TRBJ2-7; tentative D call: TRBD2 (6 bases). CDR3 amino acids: CASTPAEGFPYEQYF. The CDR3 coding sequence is TGTGCCAGTACCCCTGCGGAGGGCTTCCCCTACGAGCAGTACTTC.